Detailed here is one T cell receptor (beta chain). Its antigen remains unknown. Germline V gene sequence: CDR1 MNHNS, CDR2 SASEGT. CDR3 length equals 12 residues. Trimming removed 8 bases at V and 2 bases at J, with 9 bases between. This sample is part of a study of cytotoxic CD8 clonotypes in ibrutinib-treated CLL. Study-level information: The group held roughly twelve relapsed/refractory and roughly 14 treatment-naive patients, with roughly 17 IGHV unmutated. When averaged across all of the samples, the counts came to approximately 250,000 productive templates and more than 85,000 productive rearrangements. Regarding the study as a whole: Among the clonotypes, public ones were uncommon and contracted or held stable on treatment.

Target depth was 1 in 200,000 to 1 in 1 million T cells, about 10x per clonotype. Clones were sequenced by immunoSEQ multiplex PCR, and TCRdb holds only the in-frame ones, with some missing. The table shows 110,000 to 150,000 clones, with 60% to 85% occurring only once. The material sequenced was PBMCs, taken after 24 months of ibrutinib treatment. The TCR sequence derives from a human donor with chronic lymphocytic leukemia. The rearrangement links TRBV6-1 to TRBJ1-2; possibly TRBD1 for D (6 bases). The CDR3 DNA reads TGTGCCAGCCCAGGGGACAACTATGGCTACACCTTC. Protein: CASPGDNYGYTF.